The 29 T cell receptor beta chains in this list originate from one sample, sequenced in a study of shared clonotypes between healthy human individuals. Data came from immunoSEQ multiplex PCR; TCRdb stores just in-frame clones and leaves some out. Here the sample spans approximately 590,000 clones, 95% being singletons. Positively selected for CCR7, the CD45RO-negative cells used as naive CD8 cells excluded terminally differentiated effector memory CD45RA+ cells. The sample taken for sequencing was naive CD8+ T cells sorted from blood. Receptors originate from a woman in her twenties or thirties in good health.

CDR3 loop: CASRWIVESNQPQHF. The CDR3 DNA reads TGTGCCAGCAGATGGATTGTCGAAAGCAATCAGCCCCAGCATTTT. V usage is TRBV28 and J usage is TRBJ1-5, with D uncertain. The CDR3 length is 15 residues. V lost 6 bases and J lost 1, with 13 bases in between. Germline V CDR1 and CDR2: MDHEN, SYDVKM. The full variable domain, its missing parts supplied by reference TRBV28 and TRBJ1-5, is DVKVTQSSRYLVKRTGEKVFLECVQDMDHENMFWYRQDPGLGLRLIYFSYDVKMKEKGDIPEGYSVSREKKERFSLILESASTNQTSMYLCASRWIVESNQPQHFGDGTRLSIL.

The chain combines TRBV25-1 with TRBJ1-4; unclear D gene. This CDR3 has 15 amino acids. The V gene lost 6 bases and the J gene lost 7 bases, with 18 bases spanning the gap. Germline assignment: CDR1 MGHDK and CDR2 SYGVNS. The CDR3 DNA sequence: TGTGCCAGCAGCGTCCGTAAGACCCGGGGTGAAAAACTGTTTTTT. Translated, it gives CASSVRKTRGEKLFF.

J is TRBJ1-2 and V is TRBV5-4; D uncertain. Germline lookup yields CDR1 SGHNT and CDR2 YYREEE (reference sequence). The germline V and J ends were trimmed by 0 bases and 10 bases, with 7 bases remaining between them. This CDR3 is 11 amino acids long. CDR3 residues: CASSLADFYTF. The CDR3, as DNA: TGTGCCAGCAGCTTGGCAGATTTCTACACCTTC.

This clone turned up a few times. This chain connects TRBV5-4 to TRBJ1-3; TRBD1 might be the D (5 bases). V lost 4 bases, J lost 3 bases, and 14 bases lay in between. CDR1 and CDR2 (germline): SGHNT, YYREEE (reference sequence). CDR3 length equals 15 residues. The CDR3 here is CASSIGTGGGNTIYF. CDR3 DNA sequence: TGTGCCAGCAGCATAGGGACTGGGGGTGGAAACACCATATATTTT.

V is TRBV5-5 and J is TRBJ1-5; D unclear. The CDR3 has 13 amino acids. V was trimmed by 1 base and J by 8 bases, leaving 10 bases between them. Germline V gene data show CDR1 as SGHKS and CDR2 as YYEKEE (reference sequence). The CDR3 bases are TGTGCCAGCAGCTTGTGGGAGGGTGAGCCCCAGCATTTT. Protein product: CASSLWEGEPQHF.

The chain employs TRBV5-4 and TRBJ1-4; D is uncertain. V was clipped by 1 base and J by 2 bases, with 9 bases between them. The CDR3 covers 15 residues. Germline values: CDR1 SGHNT, CDR2 YYREEE (reference sequence). The CDR3 spells CASSLWGSTNEKLFF. Here the CDR3 DNA reads TGTGCCAGCAGCTTGTGGGGATCGACTAATGAAAAACTGTTTTTT. Using reference TRBV5-4 and TRBJ1-4 for the parts outside the CDR3, the full variable domain is ETGVTQSPTHLIKTRGQQVTLRCSSQSGHNTVSWYQQALGQGPQFIFQYYREEENGRGNFPPRFSGLQFPNYSSELNVNALELDDSALYLCASSLWGSTNEKLFFGSGTQLSVL.

This chain's CDR3 is CASSYGGELFF. As DNA, the CDR3 is TGTGCCAGCAGTTACGGGGGGGAGCTGTTTTTT. The chain joins TRBV11-2 to TRBJ2-2; no clear D. The V gene lost 6 bases and the J gene lost 8 bases, with 7 bases spanning the gap. This CDR3 has 11 amino acids. Germline V gene lookup returns CDR1 SGHAT and CDR2 FQNNGV.

V and J are TRBV4-1 and TRBJ1-2; possibly TRBD1 for D (6 bases). The CDR3 contains 16 residues. Germline V CDR1 and CDR2: MGHRA, YSYEKL. Deletions cut 0 bases from V and 6 bases from J, with 17 bases between. CDR3 in amino acids: CASSQERGDWGDGYTF. The CDR3 nucleotides are TGCGCCAGCAGCCAAGAAAGGGGGGATTGGGGCGATGGCTACACCTTC.

The CDR3 region is CASSPVSRIGNEQFF. CDR3 DNA: TGTGCCAGCAGCCCAGTTTCACGGATCGGCAATGAGCAGTTCTTC. V is TRBV7-9 and J is TRBJ2-1; D unclear. CDR1 is SEHNR, CDR2 FQNEAQ, per germline (reference sequence). Trimming shortened V by 5 bases and J by 6 bases, and 17 bases separated the two germline ends. CDR3 length: 15 amino acids.

This chain joins TRBV9 and TRBJ1-3, with D possibly matching TRBD1 (5 bases). Trimming shortened V by 3 bases and J by 4 bases, and 17 bases separated the two germline ends. The V gene's germline CDR1 is SGDLS and CDR2 YYNGEE. CDR3 size: 16 residues. The CDR3 bases are TGTGCCAGCAGCGCCGGGACGCAGGGCGTCGGAAACACCATATATTTT. It encodes CASSAGTQGVGNTIYF.

This sequence joins TRBV4-2 and TRBJ2-2; 11 bases are a match to TRBD2. The CDR3 sequence is 17 residues long. Germline lookup yields CDR1 LGHNA and CDR2 YNFKEQ. V shed 4 bases, J shed 6 bases, and the junction held 10 bases outside the gene matches. The CDR3 region is CASSPEPLAGVAGELFF. The CDR3 DNA sequence: TGTGCCAGCAGCCCAGAACCACTAGCGGGAGTTGCCGGGGAGCTGTTTTTT.

The chain uses TRBV6-5 and TRBJ2-1, with D possibly being TRBD2 (5 bases). This CDR3 contains 14 residues. The V and J ends lost 2 bases and 4 bases respectively, with 9 bases between them. Looked up from germline, CDR1 is MNHEY and CDR2 is SVGAGI. The CDR3 loop is CASSYQRLYNEQFF. The CDR3 region has the DNA TGTGCCAGCAGTTACCAGCGGCTATACAATGAGCAGTTCTTC.

The chain combines TRBV6-5 with TRBJ2-5; either TRBD1 or TRBD2 may supply D (5 bases each). Judging by the DNA end, TRBJ2-7 fits better; the J call may be wrong. Germline V gene data show CDR1 as MNHEY and CDR2 as SVGAGI. The CDR3 is made up of 15 amino acids. CDR3 in amino acids: CASSYGSGTNYEQYF. DNA for the CDR3: TGTGCCAGCAGTTACGGATCCGGGACCAACTACGAGCAGTACTTC.

This chain uses TRBV28 with TRBJ2-5; D is possibly TRBD1 (6 bases). CDR3 length: 16 residues. Germline CDR1 reads MDHEN; CDR2 reads SYDVKM. Trimming took 4 bases from V and 4 from J, leaving 19 bases between them. CDR3 sequence reads: CASSSQTGFERETQYF. CDR3 sequence (DNA): TGTGCCAGCAGTTCACAAACAGGGTTCGAACGAGAGACCCAGTACTTC.

V is TRBV29-1 and J is TRBJ1-2; 10 bases align to TRBD1. CDR1 and CDR2 (germline): SQVTM, ANQGSEA. Trimming removed 5 bases from V and 5 bases from J; junction bases left unmatched: 11. The CDR3 contains 15 residues. CDR3 residues: CSVPRWDRGLYGYTF. The CDR3 coding sequence is TGCAGCGTTCCGCGATGGGACAGGGGTCTTTATGGCTACACCTTC.

The chain links TRBV10-1 to TRBJ2-7; 9 bases agree with TRBD1. The CDR3 extends over 14 amino acids. The V gene's germline CDR1 is WNHNN and CDR2 SYGVQD (reference sequence). V lost 3 bases, J lost 7 bases, and 7 bases stayed unmatched. The CDR3 region has the DNA TGCGCCAGCAGTGAAGGGACAGGGACCAAAGAGCAGTACTTC. Residues: CASSEGTGTKEQYF.

The chain carries TRBV9 and TRBJ1-5, with no clear D. Germline V gives CDR1 SGDLS, CDR2 YYNGEE. There are 13 residues in the CDR3. V was pared by 0 bases and J by 9 bases, with 10 bases between. DNA of the CDR3: TGTGCCAGCAGCGTAGCTACCGGTGGGCCCCAGCATTTT. It yields the protein CASSVATGGPQHF.

The gene calls are TRBV5-1 and TRBJ1-5; no clear D. Deletions cut 0 bases from V and 4 bases from J, with 14 bases between. The germline V gene encodes CDR1 SGHRS and CDR2 YFSETQ. The CDR3 has 16 amino acids. In nucleotides, the CDR3 is TGCGCCAGCAGCTTGGATGGGCCGGCCGCTAATCAGCCCCAGCATTTT. Translating it yields CASSLDGPAANQPQHF.

The V gene is TRBV6-6, the J gene TRBJ1-3; 7 bases align to TRBD1. The CDR3 consists of 15 residues. Germline-derived CDR1 and CDR2 are MNHNY and SVGAGI (reference sequence). V lost 6 bases and J lost 8; bases outside the gene matches: 13. The CDR3 loop is CASSQNRGREHTIYF. The CDR3 DNA is TGTGCCAGCAGCCAAAACAGGGGACGGGAGCACACCATATATTTT.

The rearrangement joins TRBV7-6 to TRBJ1-1, with D perhaps matching TRBD1 (5 bases). The V and J ends lost 1 base and 2 bases respectively, with 17 bases between them. The CDR3 is made up of 17 amino acids. Germline CDR1 is SGHVS and CDR2 is FNYEAQ. DNA for the CDR3: TGTGCCAGCAGCTTAGTGGCGACAGAACTGATAAACACTGAAGCTTTCTTT. Protein: CASSLVATELINTEAFF. The variable domain in full, completed from reference TRBV7-6 and TRBJ1-1, reads GAGVSQSPRYKVTKRGQDVALRCDPISGHVSLYWYRQALGQGPEFLTYFNYEAQQDKSGLPNDRFSAERPEGSISTLTIQRTEQRDSAMYRCASSLVATELINTEAFFGQGTRLTVV.

V usage is TRBV21-1 and J usage is TRBJ1-6; the D call of TRBD1 is as the table states it, not checked on the DNA. TRBV21-1 is a known pseudogene. CDR3 length equals 12 residues. The CDR3 nucleotides are TGTGCCAGCAGCAAAGTCTACAGCCTGGTCCACTTT. It encodes CASSKVYSLVHF.

J is TRBJ1-5 and V is TRBV7-9, with 9 bases lining up with TRBD1. Germline V gene lookup returns CDR1 SEHNR and CDR2 FQNEAQ (reference sequence). The CDR3 is 15 residues long. V shed 5 bases, J shed 6 bases, and the junction held 8 bases outside the gene matches. This CDR3 reads CASSPQGAGAQPQHF. The DNA of the CDR3 is TGTGCCAGCAGCCCACAGGGGGCGGGTGCTCAGCCCCAGCATTTT. The whole variable domain, filled in from reference TRBV7-9 and TRBJ1-5, reads DTGVSQNPRHKITKRGQNVTFRCDPISEHNRLYWYRQTLGQGPEFLTYFQNEAQLEKSRLLSDRFSAERPKGSFSTLEIQRTEQGDSAMYLCASSPQGAGAQPQHFGDGTRLSIL.

The chain carries TRBV28 and TRBJ2-7, with unresolved D. The V and J ends lost 3 bases and 7 bases respectively, with 13 bases between them. The germline gives CDR1 MDHEN, CDR2 SYDVKM. This CDR3 is 13 amino acids long. In nucleotides, the CDR3 is TGTGCCAGCAGTTTTAAGATCGTGGGAGAGCAGTACTTC. Translating it yields CASSFKIVGEQYF.

This clone was detected only once. CDR3 coding DNA: TGTGCCAGCAGCTTGGCCGGTCCCTCTCGAGAGACCCAGTACTTC. Translating gives CASSLAGPSRETQYF. The gene calls are TRBV5-4 and TRBJ2-5; D unresolved. The length of the CDR3 is 15 residues. V lost 0 bases to trimming and J lost 4 bases, with 13 bases between them. The germline gives CDR1 SGHNT, CDR2 YYREEE (reference sequence).

This rearrangement joins TRBV5-1 to TRBJ1-1, with D tentatively TRBD1 (5 bases). V lost 0 bases, J lost 1 base, and 10 bases lay in between. CDR1 SGHRS and CDR2 YFSETQ come from the germline V gene. CDR3 length: 15 amino acids. CDR3 sequence: CASSLVGAENTEAFF. CDR3 bases: TGCGCCAGCAGCTTGGTAGGGGCAGAGAACACTGAAGCTTTCTTT.

The chain combines TRBV29-1 with TRBJ2-7; D is perhaps TRBD1 or TRBD2 (5 bases each). The CDR3 loop spans 15 amino acids. Per germline, CDR1 SQVTM and CDR2 ANQGSEA. V shed 0 bases and J shed 2 bases, with 14 bases lying between them. Here the CDR3 reads CSVEDPGPRAYEQYF. The CDR3 region has the DNA TGCAGCGTTGAAGATCCGGGACCCCGGGCCTACGAGCAGTACTTC.

The rearrangement uses TRBV28 and TRBJ2-7, with 7 bases that match TRBD1. After removal of 6 bases from V and 3 bases from J, the junction contained 8 bases not matched to a gene. Germline CDR1 MDHEN, CDR2 SYDVKM. CDR3 size: 14 residues. CDR3 in DNA: TGTGCCAGCAGCCTTACAGGGGAAAACTACGAGCAGTACTTC. Its translation is CASSLTGENYEQYF.

Here the CDR3 reads CASSGQENLYNEQFF. CDR3 nucleotides: TGTGCCAGCAGTGGACAGGAGAACCTATACAATGAGCAGTTCTTC. The gene calls are TRBV25-1 and TRBJ2-1; weak D call: TRBD1 (6 bases). V was trimmed by 4 bases and J by 4 bases, leaving 14 bases between them. The CDR3 consists of 15 residues. Germline CDR1 and CDR2: MGHDK and SYGVNS.

The V gene is TRBV13, the J gene TRBJ2-7, with TRBD1 as a possible D gene (5 bases). Germline V gene lookup returns CDR1 PRHDT and CDR2 FYEKMQ (reference sequence). Trimming pared 4 bases from V and 2 bases from J, leaving 9 bases between. The CDR3 extends over 13 amino acids. Here the CDR3 reads CASSSPGTYEQYF. In nucleotides, the CDR3 is TGTGCCAGCAGCTCCCCAGGGACCTACGAGCAGTACTTC.